These T cell receptor beta chains were read from a single sample in a study of technical replicates of blood from a few donors. Profiled with immunoSEQ multiplex PCR; TCRdb holds only in-frame clones, not every one. This repertoire shows 79,000 or so clones, 90% to 95% found once; its top ten account for about 0.25%. Sequencing used T cells isolated from PBMCs. The receptors come from a human donor in good health. The CDR3 runs from the conserved cysteine through the conserved F or W. A D gene is named only where the DNA matches it firmly. Size tells how often a clone was seen (once, few, many) or the class of an expanded clone, and some rows leave it out.

V gene,J gene,clone size,D gene,CDR3 DNA,CDR3 protein
TRBV7-9,TRBJ2-3,-,-,TGTGCCAGCAGCTTAGGGGCAGGGGGCACAGATACGCAGTATTTT,CASSLGAGGTDTQYF
TRBV11-2,TRBJ1-1,-,-,TGTGCCAGCGGCGTATCTCTAGGACAGCGCTACACTGAAGCTTTCTTT,CASGVSLGQRYTEAFF
TRBV2,TRBJ1-1,-,TRBD1,TGTGCCAGCAGTGATTTTGGGGGACAGCCTAACACTGAAGCTTTCTTT,CASSDFGGQPNTEAFF
TRBV2,TRBJ2-2,-,-,TGTGCCAGCAAGGTAGCCAGGGGCACCGGGGAGCTGTTTTTT,CASKVARGTGELFF
TRBV27,TRBJ2-6,-,-,TGTGCCAGCCTCGAACCCACTCGCAACGTCCTGACTTTC,CASLEPTRNVLTF
TRBV21-1,TRBJ2-1,-,-,TGTGCCAGCAGCAAAGATGTGGGGCTACAAAGGTTCTTC,CASSKDVGLQRFF
TRBV6-1,TRBJ1-1,-,-,TGTGCCAGCACAGGCAGGGACTACACTGAAGCTTTCTTT,CASTGRDYTEAFF
TRBV13,TRBJ1-1,-,-,TGTGCCAGCAGCTTAAATGACAGAAACACTGAAGCTTTCTTT,CASSLNDRNTEAFF
TRBV14,TRBJ2-1,once,TRBD2,TGTGCCAGCAGCCAAACTAGCGGGAGGGCCTGGGGGAATGAGCAGTTCTTC,CASSQTSGRAWGNEQFF
TRBV11-3,TRBJ2-1,once,-,TGTGCCAGCAGCTTTCTATGGTTTACTGAGCAGTTCTTC,CASSFLWFTEQFF
TRBV27,TRBJ2-7,-,-,TGTGCCAGCAGTCTGCGTGGGGAGGTATCCTACGAGCAGTACTTC,CASSLRGEVSYEQYF
TRBV7-2,TRBJ2-7,-,TRBD1,TGTGCCAGCAGCCACCCCGGGACAGGGGACTACGAGCAGTACTTC,CASSHPGTGDYEQYF
TRBV6-1,TRBJ2-5,once,TRBD2,TGTGCCAGCAGTGAGAGTGGAGCGGGAGGGCGGGAGACCCAGTACTTC,CASSESGAGGRETQYF
TRBV7-9,TRBJ2-7,-,TRBD1,TGTGCCAGCAGCGCACGTACGGGACAGAGATTTTACGAGCAGTACTTC,CASSARTGQRFYEQYF
TRBV28,TRBJ1-2,-,-,TGTGCCAGCACCGATGGATCGGAGGACTATGGCTACACCTTC,CASTDGSEDYGYTF
TRBV4-1,TRBJ1-1,-,-,TGCGCCAGCAGCCAAGATAGTTATGAGGGGAACACTGAAGCTTTCTTT,CASSQDSYEGNTEAFF
TRBV7-9,TRBJ1-1,-,-,TGTGCCAGCAGCTTCCCCCCAGGGGCTGAAGCTTTCTTT,CASSFPPGAEAFF
TRBV6-1,TRBJ2-2,-,TRBD2,TGTGCCAGCAGTGAGGGAGGGAGGGACACCGGGGAGCTGTTTTTT,CASSEGGRDTGELFF
TRBV19,TRBJ2-2,-,-,TGTGCCAGTAGTATAATGCGGGGTAGCGACACCGGGGAGCTGTTTTTT,CASSIMRGSDTGELFF
TRBV6-4,TRBJ1-1,-,TRBD1,TGTGCCAGCAGTGCACAGGGGTGGGGGCGAGCCACTGAAGCTTTCTTT,CASSAQGWGRATEAFF
TRBV5-1,TRBJ1-1,once,-,TGCGCCAGCAGCTCCTCAGGGACTGAAGCTTTCTTT,CASSSSGTEAFF
TRBV7-8,TRBJ2-5,-,-,TGTGCCAGCAGCTTAGTACGTTATAGTGGGCAGAAAGAGACCCAGTACTTC,CASSLVRYSGQKETQYF
TRBV19,TRBJ2-1,few,-,TGTGCCAGTAGTATGGAAAGGGGGAGTGAGCAGTTCTTC,CASSMERGSEQFF
TRBV6-1,TRBJ1-2,few,-,TGTGCCAGCAGGATGGACTTTTATGGCTACACCTTC,CASRMDFYGYTF
TRBV6-6,TRBJ2-3,-,TRBD2,TGTGCCAGCAGTAGTAGCGGGTTTAGGGATACGCAGTATTTT,CASSSSGFRDTQYF
TRBV5-1,TRBJ2-1,-,TRBD2,TGCGCCAGCAGCCTACTTAATCTAGCGGTGGAGCAGTTCTTC,CASSLLNLAVEQFF
TRBV9,TRBJ1-2,once,TRBD1,TGTGCCAGCAGCGCGGAAATGACAGGGATCTATGGCTACACCTTC,CASSAEMTGIYGYTF
TRBV6-5,TRBJ1-5,-,TRBD1,TGTGCCAGCAGGAGGGACAGGGGGAATCAGCCCCAGCATTTT,CASRRDRGNQPQHF
TRBV11-2,TRBJ1-2,-,TRBD1,TGTGCCAGCAGCTCCGTGCGGGACAGCCCTAATTCTAACTATGGCTACACCTTC,CASSSVRDSPNSNYGYTF
TRBV5-1,TRBJ2-2,-,-,TGCGCCAGCGGGCAAGAGGGGGCCGGGGAGCTGTTTTTT,CASGQEGAGELFF
TRBV5-1,TRBJ2-3,-,TRBD1,TGCGCCAGCAGCATAGGACAGGGAACAGATACGCAGTATTTT,CASSIGQGTDTQYF
TRBV30,TRBJ1-1,-,-,TGTGCCTGGAGGGCCACTGAAGCTTTCTTT,CAWRATEAFF
TRBV2,TRBJ2-3,-,-,TGTGCCAGCAGTGATAGGACAGCTAGCACAGATACGCAGTATTTT,CASSDRTASTDTQYF
TRBV11-2,TRBJ1-3,once,TRBD1,TGTGCCAGCAGCTTGCGGGACAGTACTTCTGGAAACACCATATATTTT,CASSLRDSTSGNTIYF
TRBV6-5,TRBJ1-1,-,-,TGTGCCAGCAGTTACTCTACATTGAGACATTACACTGAAGCTTTCTTT,CASSYSTLRHYTEAFF
TRBV28,TRBJ2-7,-,-,TGTGCCAGCAGTTTAGAGGGCCCTTCCTACGAGCAGTACTTC,CASSLEGPSYEQYF
TRBV6-1,TRBJ2-7,-,-,TGTGCCAACTCCCTGGGCAGGGGGGCCTACGAGCAGTACTTC,CANSLGRGAYEQYF
TRBV4-1,TRBJ1-2,-,-,TGCGCCAGCAGCCAAGATGAGATTAACTATGGCTACACCTTC,CASSQDEINYGYTF
TRBV27,TRBJ2-7,-,TRBD1,TGTGCCAGCAGTTTCCGACAGGGCTCCTCAGGTACCTACGAGCAGTACTTC,CASSFRQGSSGTYEQYF
TRBV27,TRBJ1-4,once,TRBD1,TGTGCCAGCAGTTTAAGACGACAGGGAGCAACTAATGAAAAACTGTTTTTT,CASSLRRQGATNEKLFF
TRBV4-1,TRBJ2-5,-,TRBD2,TGCGCCAGCAGCCAAGAACCTACTAGCGGGAGGCCCCAAGAGACCCAGTACTTC,CASSQEPTSGRPQETQYF
TRBV5-6,TRBJ2-5,-,TRBD1,TGTGCCAGCAGCTCGGCTTACTGGGACAGGGAGGAGACCCAGTACTTC,CASSSAYWDREETQYF
TRBV7-9,TRBJ1-1,-,TRBD1,TGTGCCAGCAGCCGGGGGGACAGGGGTTCTTTCTTT,CASSRGDRGSFF
TRBV27,TRBJ2-7,-,TRBD1,TGTGCCAGCAGTTTCACCGACAGGGCAAGGAAGCAGTACTTC,CASSFTDRARKQYF
TRBV28,TRBJ1-2,-,-,TGTGCCAGCGGACAAGCCTATGGCTACACCTTC,CASGQAYGYTF
TRBV6-5,TRBJ1-5,-,TRBD1,TGTGCCAGCAGACAGGGGAACGCGAATCAGCCCCAGCATTTT,CASRQGNANQPQHF
TRBV27,TRBJ2-7,-,TRBD2,TGTGCCAGCGGGCCCGGGACTAGCGTGTGGCGGCAGTACTTC,CASGPGTSVWRQYF
TRBV2,TRBJ2-1,-,TRBD1,TGTGCCAGCAGTCGACAGGGGGGAGGCTACAATGAGCAGTTCTTC,CASSRQGGGYNEQFF
TRBV7-9,TRBJ1-1,-,-,TGTGCCAGCAGCTTATGGACAGCCAGGGTGGCCGCTGAAGCTTTCTTT,CASSLWTARVAAEAFF
TRBV6-1,TRBJ1-1,-,-,TGTGCCACATTGAGGCCCTTTCCCACTGAAGCTTTCTTT,CATLRPFPTEAFF
TRBV5-1,TRBJ2-3,-,TRBD2,TGCGCCAGCACCGCTAGCGGGAGAGCAGATACGCAGTATTTT,CASTASGRADTQYF
TRBV13,TRBJ2-7,-,TRBD1,TGTGCCAGCAGCAACAATCGGGACAGCGAGCAGTACTTC,CASSNNRDSEQYF
TRBV7-9,TRBJ2-7,-,-,TGTGCCAGCAGCTTAGCGGCGGAATACGAGCAGTACTTC,CASSLAAEYEQYF
TRBV6-5,TRBJ2-3,-,-,TGTGCCAGCAGCCTACAGATGTGGACAGATACGCAGTATTTT,CASSLQMWTDTQYF
TRBV5-4,TRBJ2-2,-,-,TGTGCCAGCAGCTTTCTGGGAGGCAGCACCGGGGAGCTGTTTTTT,CASSFLGGSTGELFF